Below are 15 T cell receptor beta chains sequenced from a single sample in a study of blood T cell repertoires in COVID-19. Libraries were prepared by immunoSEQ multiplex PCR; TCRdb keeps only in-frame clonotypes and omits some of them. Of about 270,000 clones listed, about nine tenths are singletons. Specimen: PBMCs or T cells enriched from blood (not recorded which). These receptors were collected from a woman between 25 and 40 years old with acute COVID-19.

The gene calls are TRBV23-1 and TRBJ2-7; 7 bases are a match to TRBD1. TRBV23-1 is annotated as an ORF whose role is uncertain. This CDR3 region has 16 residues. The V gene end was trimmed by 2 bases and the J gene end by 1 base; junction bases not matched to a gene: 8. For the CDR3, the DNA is TGCGCCAGCAGTCAACCGCGACAGGGTCGATCCTACGAGCAGTACTTC. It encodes CASSQPRQGRSYEQYF.

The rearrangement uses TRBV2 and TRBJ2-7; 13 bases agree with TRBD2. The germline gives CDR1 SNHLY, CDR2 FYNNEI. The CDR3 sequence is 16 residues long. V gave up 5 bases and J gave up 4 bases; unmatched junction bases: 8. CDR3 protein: CASSRTSGREIYEQYF. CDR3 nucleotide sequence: TGTGCCAGCAGTCGGACTAGCGGGAGAGAGATTTACGAGCAGTACTTC.

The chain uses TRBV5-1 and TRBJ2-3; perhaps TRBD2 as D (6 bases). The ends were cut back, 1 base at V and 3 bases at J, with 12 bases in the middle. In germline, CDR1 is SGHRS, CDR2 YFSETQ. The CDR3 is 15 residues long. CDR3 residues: CASSLRERRTDTQYF. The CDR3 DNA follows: TGCGCCAGCAGCTTGCGGGAGAGGAGAACAGATACGCAGTATTTT.

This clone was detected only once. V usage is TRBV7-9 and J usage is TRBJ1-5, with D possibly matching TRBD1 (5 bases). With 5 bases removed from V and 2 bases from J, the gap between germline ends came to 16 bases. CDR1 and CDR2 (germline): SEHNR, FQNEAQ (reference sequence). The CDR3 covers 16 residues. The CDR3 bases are TGTGCCAGCAGCGCTAGGGGATTCGAGGGCAATCAGCCCCAGCATTTT. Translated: CASSARGFEGNQPQHF.

The CDR3 DNA follows: TGTGCCACCAGTGATTTGGCCGGGTCCTACCCCACCGGGGAGCTGTTTTTT. It encodes CATSDLAGSYPTGELFF. This sequence joins TRBV24-1 and TRBJ2-2; D unresolved. The V gene lost 0 bases and the J gene lost 4 bases, with 14 bases spanning the gap. The CDR3 is made up of 17 amino acids. Germline V gene sequence: CDR1 KGHDR, CDR2 SFDVKD.

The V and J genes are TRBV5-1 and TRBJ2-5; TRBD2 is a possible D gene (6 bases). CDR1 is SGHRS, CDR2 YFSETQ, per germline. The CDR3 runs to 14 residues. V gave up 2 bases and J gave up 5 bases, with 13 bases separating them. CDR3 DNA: TGCGCCAGCAGCTTAGGAGGGCGAGGGGAGACCCAGTACTTC. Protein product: CASSLGGRGETQYF.

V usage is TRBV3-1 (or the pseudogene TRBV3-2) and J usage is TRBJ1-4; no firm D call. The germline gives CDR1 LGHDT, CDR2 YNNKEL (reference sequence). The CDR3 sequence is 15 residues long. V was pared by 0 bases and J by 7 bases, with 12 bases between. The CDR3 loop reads CASSQDGVVLEKLFF. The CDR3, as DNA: TGTGCCAGCAGCCAAGATGGAGTTGTTCTTGAAAAACTGTTTTTT.

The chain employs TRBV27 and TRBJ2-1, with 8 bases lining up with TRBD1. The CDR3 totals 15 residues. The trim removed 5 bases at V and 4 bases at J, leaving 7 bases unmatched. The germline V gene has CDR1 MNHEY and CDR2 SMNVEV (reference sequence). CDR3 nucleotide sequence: TGTGCCAGCAGTGGGTCAGGGGGCATATACAATGAGCAGTTCTTC. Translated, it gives CASSGSGGIYNEQFF.

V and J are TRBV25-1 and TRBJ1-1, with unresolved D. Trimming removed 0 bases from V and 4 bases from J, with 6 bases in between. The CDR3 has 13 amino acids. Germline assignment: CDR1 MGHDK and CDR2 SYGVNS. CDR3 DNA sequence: TGTGCCAGCAGTGAATACATGAGCACTGAAGCTTTCTTT. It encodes CASSEYMSTEAFF.

DNA of the CDR3: TGTGCCAGCAGTTTCCCAATCACGGGGGGAAGCAATCAGCCCCAGCATTTT. It specifies CASSFPITGGSNQPQHF. J is TRBJ1-5 and V is TRBV28, with a tentative D call TRBD1 (5 bases). The germline gives CDR1 MDHEN, CDR2 SYDVKM. The CDR3 has 17 residues. V was cut by 3 bases and J by 1 base, with 16 bases left in between.

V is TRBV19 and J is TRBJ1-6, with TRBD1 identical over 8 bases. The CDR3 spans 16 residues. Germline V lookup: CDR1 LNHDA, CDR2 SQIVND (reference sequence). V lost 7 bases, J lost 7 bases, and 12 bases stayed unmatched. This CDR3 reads CASMPETGAGNSPLHF. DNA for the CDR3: TGTGCCAGTATGCCGGAGACAGGGGCAGGGAATTCACCCCTCCACTTT.

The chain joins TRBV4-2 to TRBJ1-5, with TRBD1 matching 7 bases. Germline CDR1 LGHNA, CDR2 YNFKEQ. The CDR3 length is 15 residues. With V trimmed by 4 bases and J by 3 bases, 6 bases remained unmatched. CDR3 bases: TGTGCCAGCAGCCTGACAGGGTTCGACAATCAGCCCCAGCATTTT. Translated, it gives CASSLTGFDNQPQHF.

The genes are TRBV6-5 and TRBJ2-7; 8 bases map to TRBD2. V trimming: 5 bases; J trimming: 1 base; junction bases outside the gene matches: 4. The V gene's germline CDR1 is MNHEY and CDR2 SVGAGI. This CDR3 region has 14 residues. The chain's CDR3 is CASSLQRESYEQYF. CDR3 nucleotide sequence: TGTGCCAGCAGTCTCCAGCGGGAGTCCTACGAGCAGTACTTC.

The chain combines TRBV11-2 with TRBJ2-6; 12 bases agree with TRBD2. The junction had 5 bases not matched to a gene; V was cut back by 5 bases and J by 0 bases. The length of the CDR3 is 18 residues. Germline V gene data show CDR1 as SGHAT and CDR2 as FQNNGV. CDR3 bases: TGTGCCAGCAGCCGGAGGACTAGCGGGGCCTCTGGGGCCAACGTCCTGACTTTC. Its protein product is CASSRRTSGASGANVLTF.

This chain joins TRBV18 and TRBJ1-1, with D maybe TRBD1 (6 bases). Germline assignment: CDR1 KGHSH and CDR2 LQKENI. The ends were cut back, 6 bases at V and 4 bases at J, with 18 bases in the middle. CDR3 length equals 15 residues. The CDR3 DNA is TGTGCCAGCTCTCCGGTGGGGGGGCTAGGCACTGAAGCTTTCTTT. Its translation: CASSPVGGLGTEAFF.